Given below is one T cell receptor (beta chain) in context. The antigen remains unidentified. The data derive from a study of post-analysis software for immune sequencing data. Across the whole study: Relapsing-remitting, secondary progressive and progressive-relapsing forms made up the multiple sclerosis disease courses.

Study-level findings and limits: Roughly 5 TRBV segments occurring more often in patients than controls included TRBV5-6, TRBV5-1 and TRBV20-1. By F measure, samples from a shared preparation batch strongly co-clustered. A significant reduction in normalized Chao1 diversity was observed in multiple sclerosis patients versus controls.

Prepared TCR beta cDNA libraries contained unique molecular identifiers. The authors obtained 500,000 or so cDNA molecules from approximately 0.95 to 9.8 million T cells. MiXCR, run by TCRdb on the PCR reads, gives a single entry per CDR3 protein. The repertoire consists of approximately 690,000 distinct CDR3 sequences, with around 64% occurring once and the leading ten covering about 10%. V gave up 2 bases and J gave up 4 bases, with 13 bases separating them. CDR3 size: 15 residues. Material for sequencing was blood. The TCR sequence derives from a girl aged 2-10 years with multiple sclerosis. The chain joins TRBV12-3 or TRBV12-4 to TRBJ2-3, with D maybe TRBD1 (5 bases). CDR3 DNA sequence: TGTGCCAGCAGTTTATCCTCAGGGCACGCAGATACGCAGTATTTT. Translation: CASSLSSGHADTQYF.